Listed below are T cell receptor beta chains from one sample, sequenced in a study of blood T cells in healthy people across ages. Using its own MiXCR run on the 5' RACE reads, TCRdb lists one record per CDR3 protein. Seen here are approximately 770,000 distinct CDR3 sequences, 58% observed once, and the top ten hold 22%. Sequencing was done on a sample of blood. Every receptor here comes from a man between 25 and 39 years old in good health. Both conserved end residues are part of each CDR3. The order of the fields is J gene, V gene, D gene, clone size, CDR3 DNA, CDR3 protein. A D gene is named only where the DNA matches it firmly. The size of a clone is reported for some rows only, either as once, few or many, or as a class for expanded clones.

J: TRBJ1-1; V: TRBV7-9; D: -; size: few; DNA: TGTGCCAGCAGGCCCCCTAACCTTTTGAACACTGAAGCTTTCTTT; CDR3: CASRPPNLLNTEAFF
J: TRBJ2-5; V: TRBV20-1; D: -; size: few; DNA: TGCAGTGCTAGAGGGACGTACGGCGGAGGAAGGGAGACCCAGTACTTC; CDR3: CSARGTYGGGRETQYF
J: TRBJ1-2; V: TRBV5-1; D: -; size: -; DNA: TGCGCCAGCGGCGATGCTCGTCGTTACGACTACACCTTC; CDR3: CASGDARRYDYTF
J: TRBJ1-2; V: TRBV2; D: -; size: -; DNA: TGTGCCAGCAGGGTCTCTGGCTACACCTTC; CDR3: CASRVSGYTF
J: TRBJ2-1; V: TRBV12-5; D: -; size: -; DNA: TGTGCTAGTGGACAAGCCCCCAATGAGCAGTTCTTC; CDR3: CASGQAPNEQFF
J: TRBJ2-7; V: TRBV29-1; D: TRBD2; size: -; DNA: TGCAGCGTGCGGACTAGCGGGAGCGTGGTCTACGAGCAGTACTTC; CDR3: CSVRTSGSVVYEQYF
J: TRBJ2-1; V: TRBV20-1; D: TRBD2; size: -; DNA: TGCAGTGAGGGCGGGAGTCTGTACAATGAGCAGTTCTTC; CDR3: CSEGGSLYNEQFF
J: TRBJ1-2; V: TRBV25-1; D: -; size: few; DNA: TGTGCCAGCAGTGCGGAGGGGCGTTCCTATGGCTACACCTTC; CDR3: CASSAEGRSYGYTF
J: TRBJ2-7; V: TRBV11-2; D: -; size: -; DNA: TGTGCCAGCAGGATTGGCCTGACGCCCTACAATGAGCAGTACTTC; CDR3: CASRIGLTPYNEQYF
J: TRBJ2-3; V: TRBV7-2; D: TRBD1; size: once; DNA: TGTGCCAGCAGCTTAGAAGGGACAGAGCACATCGGCGAAGATACGCAGTATTTT; CDR3: CASSLEGTEHIGEDTQYF
J: TRBJ2-7; V: TRBV28; D: -; size: -; DNA: TGTGCCAGCACCCAGGAGGGGTGGTACGAGCAGTACTTC; CDR3: CASTQEGWYEQYF
J: TRBJ2-7; V: TRBV7-8; D: -; size: -; DNA: TGTGCCAGCAGCTCCTCCCCGGGTAGCTACGAGCAGTACTTC; CDR3: CASSSSPGSYEQYF
J: TRBJ1-2; V: TRBV7-2; D: TRBD1; size: -; DNA: TGTGCCAACAGCTTAGTGGGACAGACGCGTAACTATGGCTACACCTTC; CDR3: CANSLVGQTRNYGYTF
J: TRBJ2-1; V: TRBV28; D: -; size: -; DNA: TGTGCCAGCGCGAATGGAGGAGATGCCTACAATGAGCAGTTCTTC; CDR3: CASANGGDAYNEQFF
J: TRBJ2-7; V: TRBV10-1; D: -; size: -; DNA: TGCGCCAGATCCCCCTCGGGGGGCGCTTTGTACGAGCAGTACTTC; CDR3: CARSPSGGALYEQYF
J: TRBJ2-1; V: TRBV10-2; D: -; size: -; DNA: TGCGCCAGCGGGCCCGAGAGCTCCTACAATGAGCAGTTCTTC; CDR3: CASGPESSYNEQFF
J: TRBJ1-6; V: TRBV6-6; D: -; size: -; DNA: TGTGCCAGCAGTGCCCCGTTGCTGGATTCACCCCTCCACTTT; CDR3: CASSAPLLDSPLHF
J: TRBJ2-1; V: TRBV4-2; D: TRBD2; size: -; DNA: TGTGCCAGCAGCCGAACGACTAGCGGGAACAATGAGCAGTTCTTC; CDR3: CASSRTTSGNNEQFF
J: TRBJ2-1; V: TRBV7-9; D: TRBD1; size: few; DNA: TGTGCCAGCAGCTTAGAGTCCGTAGGACAGGGGCCCAATGAGCAGTTCTTC; CDR3: CASSLESVGQGPNEQFF
J: TRBJ2-1; V: TRBV4-2; D: -; size: few; DNA: TGTGCCAGCAGCCAAGATTACAATGAGCAGTTCTTC; CDR3: CASSQDYNEQFF
J: TRBJ2-5; V: TRBV4-2; D: -; size: -; DNA: TGTGCCAGCAGCCAAGATCAACGGGGGGAGACCCAGTACTTC; CDR3: CASSQDQRGETQYF
J: TRBJ1-4; V: TRBV7-9; D: -; size: -; DNA: TGTGCCAGCAGCTCCCCGAGGACTGTTCTGAATGAAAAACTGTTTTTT; CDR3: CASSSPRTVLNEKLFF
J: TRBJ2-1; V: TRBV20-1; D: -; size: -; DNA: TGCAGTGCTTTGGGGCCGGGCCGAAACAACAATGAGCAGTTCTTC; CDR3: CSALGPGRNNNEQFF
J: TRBJ1-2; V: TRBV20-1; D: -; size: few; DNA: TGCAGTCTACCGACAGGCCCAAACTATGGCTACACCTTC; CDR3: CSLPTGPNYGYTF
J: TRBJ2-3; V: TRBV28; D: -; size: -; DNA: TGTGCCAGCAGCCTAGGACCGTCCGTGGATACGCAGTATTTT; CDR3: CASSLGPSVDTQYF
J: TRBJ2-7; V: TRBV5-1; D: TRBD1; size: few; DNA: TGCGCCAGCAGATCCGGGACAGGGGTTATTTACGAGCAGTACTTC; CDR3: CASRSGTGVIYEQYF
J: TRBJ2-4; V: TRBV2; D: -; size: -; DNA: TGTGCCAGCAGGGCCCCCTATGTCTCAGCCAAAAACATTCAGTACTTC; CDR3: CASRAPYVSAKNIQYF
J: TRBJ2-5; V: TRBV10-3; D: -; size: once; DNA: TGTGCCATCGGGCCAGGGCCTCAAGAGACCCAGTACTTC; CDR3: CAIGPGPQETQYF
J: TRBJ2-5; V: TRBV9; D: TRBD1; size: few; DNA: TGTGCCAGCAGCGCCCCAACCGGGACAGGGGGCCTGGAGACCCAGTACTTC; CDR3: CASSAPTGTGGLETQYF
J: TRBJ2-3; V: TRBV29-1; D: -; size: few; DNA: TGCAGCTCAGGGGGGGGCCTGACGGCAGATACGCAGTATTTT; CDR3: CSSGGGLTADTQYF
J: TRBJ2-7; V: TRBV5-1; D: TRBD1; size: -; DNA: TGCGCCACGCGACAGGGAATTGACGACGAGCAGTACTTC; CDR3: CATRQGIDDEQYF
J: TRBJ2-6; V: TRBV6-1; D: TRBD1; size: -; DNA: TGTGCCAGCAGTGCTCAGACAGGGAAAAGCTCTGGGGCCAACGTCCTGACTTTC; CDR3: CASSAQTGKSSGANVLTF
J: TRBJ2-7; V: TRBV12-3/TRBV12-4; D: TRBD1; size: few; DNA: TGTGCCAGCAGTCCACGGGACAGGCACTACGAGCAGTACTTC; CDR3: CASSPRDRHYEQYF
J: TRBJ2-7; V: TRBV2; D: -; size: -; DNA: TGTGCCAGCAGTGGGACGGAGACAGGTCATTTATACGAGCAGTACTTC; CDR3: CASSGTETGHLYEQYF
J: TRBJ1-1; V: TRBV10-3; D: -; size: few; DNA: TGTGCCATCAGCCCGGGGGCTTTCTTT; CDR3: CAISPGAFF
J: TRBJ2-3; V: TRBV7-2; D: -; size: -; DNA: TGTGCCAGCAGCCTTCAGAGATGGGGTCTTAACACAGATACGCAGTATTTT; CDR3: CASSLQRWGLNTDTQYF
J: TRBJ2-5; V: TRBV4-3; D: -; size: -; DNA: TGCGCCAGCAGCCAAGAAAAGGGGTCGGAGACCCAGTACTTC; CDR3: CASSQEKGSETQYF
J: TRBJ2-5; V: TRBV7-9; D: TRBD2; size: once; DNA: TGTGCCAGCAGCACGGATCGCGGGGGGTGGGAGACCCAGTACTTC; CDR3: CASSTDRGGWETQYF
J: TRBJ2-7; V: TRBV28; D: TRBD2; size: -; DNA: TGTGCCAGCAGAATAAAAGCGGGATTTAACTACGAGCAGTACTTC; CDR3: CASRIKAGFNYEQYF
J: TRBJ2-6; V: TRBV6-2/TRBV6-3; D: -; size: -; DNA: TGTGCCAGCCACCTTAGTGGTGGGGCCAACGTCCTGACTTTC; CDR3: CASHLSGGANVLTF